These 10 T cell receptor beta chains came from one sample sequenced in a study of control samples from healthy donors and cancer patients. The protocol was immunoSEQ multiplex PCR, while the TCRdb copy is restricted to in-frame clones and leaves out a portion. The table lists 150,000 to 200,000 clones, 91% of them singletons. Input material: blood. The receptors originated from a woman in her twenties or thirties in good health.

The CDR3 reads CASSRGTGTGNTIYF. DNA for the CDR3: TGTGCCAGCAGCCGTGGGACAGGGACTGGAAACACCATATATTTT. This rearrangement joins TRBV6-5 to TRBJ1-3, with 9 bases lining up with TRBD1. CDR1 MNHEY and CDR2 SVGAGI come from the germline V gene. The CDR3 extends over 15 amino acids. Trimming took 6 bases from V and 2 from J; bases not matched to a gene: 5.

The V call is TRBV6-1, the J call TRBJ1-2; 8 nucleotides agree with TRBD1. The CDR3 loop spans 12 amino acids. Trimming took 6 bases from V and 8 from J; bases not matched to a gene: 5. Germline loops: CDR1 MNHNS, CDR2 SASEGT. This CDR3 reads CASRGQGEGYTF. Here the CDR3 DNA reads TGTGCCAGCAGAGGACAGGGAGAGGGCTACACCTTC.

V is TRBV10-3 and J is TRBJ2-1, with 12 bases lining up with TRBD2. This CDR3 is 16 amino acids long. The V segment lost 7 bases and the J segment 2 bases; nucleotides outside the gene matches: 6. Looked up from germline, CDR1 is ENHRY and CDR2 is SYGVKD. CDR3 residues: CAIKGTSGSAYNEQFF. The CDR3 bases are TGTGCCATCAAAGGGACTAGCGGGTCCGCCTACAATGAGCAGTTCTTC.

The V and J genes are TRBV3-1 (or the pseudogene TRBV3-2) and TRBJ1-2; D call uncertain. The CDR3 has 14 amino acids. Trimming removed 0 bases from V and 3 bases from J, with 8 bases in between. Germline V lookup: CDR1 LGHDT, CDR2 YNNKEL (reference sequence). CDR3 nucleotides: TGTGCCAGCAGCCAAGATCTGGGGTACTATGGCTACACCTTC. It is translated as CASSQDLGYYGYTF.

J is TRBJ1-1 and V is TRBV27; 10 bases map to TRBD1. This CDR3 is 14 amino acids long. Unmatched junction bases numbered 3, after V lost 4 bases and J lost 4 bases. Germline V CDR1 and CDR2: MNHEY, SMNVEV (reference sequence). CDR3 nucleotide sequence: TGTGCCAGCAGTTGGGACAGGGGCGGCACTGAAGCTTTCTTT. Translating gives CASSWDRGGTEAFF.

This chain joins TRBV14 and TRBJ2-7, with TRBD2 matching 10 bases. V was pared by 1 base and J by 1 base, with 1 base of the junction left unmatched. CDR1 SGHDN and CDR2 FVKESK come from the germline V gene. This CDR3 has 15 residues. The CDR3 bases are TGTGCCAGCAGCCAAGTAGCGGGAGGATCCTACGAGCAGTACTTC. As protein: CASSQVAGGSYEQYF.

V usage is TRBV24-1 and J usage is TRBJ2-2; 10 bases match TRBD1. Trimming cost V 4 bases and J 2 bases; bases outside gene matches: 6. Germline lookup yields CDR1 KGHDR and CDR2 SFDVKD. This CDR3 has 17 amino acids. The CDR3 here is CATSDRDRGHNTGELFF. DNA of the CDR3: TGTGCCACCAGTGACCGGGACAGGGGCCATAACACCGGGGAGCTGTTTTTT.

This clone was detected once. The junction differs from germline at one of its ends, possibly a read error. This rearrangement joins TRBV19 to TRBJ1-5; 10 bases map to TRBD1. CDR1 is LNHDA, CDR2 SQIVND, per germline (reference sequence). This CDR3 has 15 amino acids. The CDR3, as DNA: TGTGCCAGTAGTAGAGGACAGGGGGGCAAGCAGCCCCAGCATTTT. Amino acid sequence: CASSRGQGGKQPQHF.

The chain couples TRBV4-2 to TRBJ1-3; D call uncertain. Trimming took off 0 bases at V and 4 bases at J, with 4 bases between the two ends. The CDR3 covers 13 residues. The germline CDR1 and CDR2 sequences are LGHNA and YNFKEQ. CDR3 in amino acids: CASSQDRGNTIYF. CDR3 nucleotide sequence: TGTGCCAGCAGCCAAGATAGGGGAAACACCATATATTTT.

Details on this clone: At the DNA level, this CDR3 is encoded by other sequences in the same sample as well. This chain connects TRBV20-1 to TRBJ1-1; 7 nucleotides match TRBD1. Germline V gene sequence: CDR1 DFQATT, CDR2 SNEGSKA (reference sequence). The CDR3 spans 15 residues. The V gene end was trimmed by 3 bases and the J gene end by 1 base; junction bases not matched to a gene: 8. The CDR3 reads CSASNRGRGNTEAFF. CDR3 coding DNA: TGCAGTGCTAGTAACAGGGGCCGGGGGAACACTGAAGCTTTCTTT.